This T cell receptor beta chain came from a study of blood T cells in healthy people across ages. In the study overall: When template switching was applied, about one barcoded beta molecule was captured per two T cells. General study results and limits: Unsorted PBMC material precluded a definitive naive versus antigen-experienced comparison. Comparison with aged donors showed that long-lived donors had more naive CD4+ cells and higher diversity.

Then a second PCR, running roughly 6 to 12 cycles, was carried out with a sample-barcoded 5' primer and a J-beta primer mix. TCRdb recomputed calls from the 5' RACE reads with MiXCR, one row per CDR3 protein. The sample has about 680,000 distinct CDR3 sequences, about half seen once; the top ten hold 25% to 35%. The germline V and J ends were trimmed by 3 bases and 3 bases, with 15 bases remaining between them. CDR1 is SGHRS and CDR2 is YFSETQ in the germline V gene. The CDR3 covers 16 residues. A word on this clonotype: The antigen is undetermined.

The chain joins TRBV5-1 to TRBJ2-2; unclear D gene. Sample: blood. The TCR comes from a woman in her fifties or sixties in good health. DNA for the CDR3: TGCGCCAGCAGCTCGGTCGAGAGGCGCGACACCGGGGAGCTGTTTTTT. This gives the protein CASSSVERRDTGELFF.